Each of the 29 T cell receptor beta chains below was sequenced from the same sample in a study of cytomegalovirus exposure and HLA in healthy donors. PCR amplification relied on 60 Vbeta primers (plus 13 Jbeta primers). Profiling relied on immunoSEQ multiplex PCR, and the TCRdb table lists in-frame clones only, not all of them. The sample has approximately 120,000 clones, more than 75% seen once; the top ten hold under 13%. The sequencing input was PBMCs. All receptors come from a man under 40 in good health and CMV-seropositive.

The chain couples TRBV30 to TRBJ2-2; 7 bases are a match to TRBD1. V lost 7 bases to trimming and J lost 6 bases; unmatched junction nucleotides: 8. Germline V CDR1 and CDR2: GTSNPN, SVGIG (reference sequence). CDR3 length: 13 residues. The CDR3 here is CAFPRRGSGELFF. The CDR3 DNA sequence: TGTGCCTTCCCCCGCAGGGGGTCCGGGGAGCTGTTTTTT.

The CDR3 nucleotides read TGTGCCAGCAGGCCGACAGGGCCCACCCAGCCCCAGCATTTT. It encodes CASRPTGPTQPQHF. This sequence joins TRBV2 and TRBJ1-5; 7 bases match TRBD1. V lost 6 bases and J lost 7; bases outside the gene matches: 9. CDR3 length: 14 amino acids. The germline gives CDR1 SNHLY, CDR2 FYNNEI.

This clone was seen more than once but under ten times. The chain is built from TRBV5-6 and TRBJ2-7; D gene uncertain. Per the germline V gene, CDR1 is SGHDT and CDR2 is YYEEEE. The CDR3 is 11 residues long. The germline V and J ends were trimmed by 3 bases and 6 bases, with 7 bases remaining between them. Written as DNA, the CDR3 is TGTGCCAGCAGCTATTCTCTCGAGCAGTACTTC. It yields the protein CASSYSLEQYF.

This chain links TRBV29-1 with TRBJ1-1; D is perhaps TRBD1 (6 bases). The CDR3 spans 13 residues. CDR1 SQVTM and CDR2 ANQGSEA come from the germline V gene. Trimming pared 5 bases from V and 4 bases from J, leaving 14 bases between. The CDR3 region has the DNA TGCAGCGTTACAGGGTCTGGGGGCACTGAAGCTTTCTTT. It encodes CSVTGSGGTEAFF.

The V gene is TRBV5-1, the J gene TRBJ2-5; D may be TRBD1 (7 bases). CDR1 and CDR2 (germline): SGHRS, YFSETQ. The CDR3 runs 15 residues. With 0 bases removed from V and 4 bases from J, the gap between germline ends came to 13 bases. The CDR3 here is CASSLEFQGGETQYF. In nucleotides, the CDR3 is TGCGCCAGCAGCTTGGAATTCCAGGGGGGAGAGACCCAGTACTTC. The full variable domain, with the rest looked up from reference TRBV5-1 and TRBJ2-5, is KAGVTQTPRYLIKTRGQQVTLSCSPISGHRSVSWYQQTPGQGLQFLFEYFSETQRNKGNFPGRFSGRQFSNSRSEMNVSTLELGDSALYLCASSLEFQGGETQYFGPGTRLLVL.

In this sample, this clone turned up a few times. The chain uses TRBV6-5 and TRBJ2-5, with D tentatively TRBD2 (6 bases). The V end was cut by 2 bases, the J end by 5 bases, with 15 bases between. CDR3 length equals 15 residues. In germline, CDR1 is MNHEY, CDR2 SVGAGI. CDR3 region: CASSYGGLSGETQYF. DNA of the CDR3: TGTGCCAGCAGTTACGGGGGACTTTCGGGGGAGACCCAGTACTTC.

This chain connects TRBV5-1 to TRBJ1-2; 9 bases align to TRBD1. Trimming removed 1 base from V and 2 bases from J; junction bases left unmatched: 3. The CDR3 spans 15 residues. The germline CDR1 and CDR2 sequences are SGHRS and YFSETQ. In DNA, the CDR3 is TGCGCCAGCAGCTTGCTGGGACAGGGCAACTATGGCTACACCTTC. Protein product: CASSLLGQGNYGYTF.

V is TRBV5-1 and J is TRBJ1-2; TRBD1 aligns across 9 bases. Germline CDR1 reads SGHRS; CDR2 reads YFSETQ. The trim removed 5 bases at V and 3 bases at J, leaving 5 bases unmatched. The CDR3 spans 14 residues. CDR3 bases: TGCGCCAGCAGGGACAGGGGAGCCGACTATGGCTACACCTTC. This encodes CASRDRGADYGYTF.

The rearrangement joins TRBV27 to TRBJ1-5, with a weak D call TRBD1 (6 bases). Germline CDR1 is MNHEY and CDR2 is SMNVEV (reference sequence). CDR3 length equals 14 residues. Trimming took off 2 bases at V and 8 bases at J, with 13 bases between the two ends. Here the CDR3 DNA reads TGTGCCAGCAGTTTAGGGGGGGCGGCGGAGCCCCAGCATTTT. Its protein product is CASSLGGAAEPQHF.

The chain combines TRBV21-1 with TRBJ2-5; the table names TRBD2, a call not compared with the DNA. TRBV21-1 is termed a pseudogene. This CDR3 has 15 amino acids. CDR3 DNA sequence: TGTGCCAGCAGCAAACCGGGAGGCTATCAAGAGACCCAGTACTTC. Translation: CASSKPGGYQETQYF.

The V call is TRBV4-1, the J call TRBJ2-5; possibly TRBD2 for D (7 bases). The CDR3 is 15 residues long. CDR1 is MGHRA, CDR2 YSYEKL, per germline. The ends were cut back, 3 bases at V and 0 bases at J, with 11 bases in the middle. The CDR3 coding sequence is TGCGCCAGCAGCCACAGGGGAGGGTACCAAGAGACCCAGTACTTC. Translation gives CASSHRGGYQETQYF.

The gene calls are TRBV5-1 and TRBJ2-1, with 7 bases that match TRBD1. This CDR3 is built from 17 residues. Looked up from germline, CDR1 is SGHRS and CDR2 is YFSETQ. The V gene end was trimmed by 4 bases and the J gene end by 4 bases; junction bases not matched to a gene: 14. The DNA of the CDR3 is TGCGCCAGCAGCCCTTTACAGGGGTCGCAAAATTACAATGAGCAGTTCTTC. The encoded protein is CASSPLQGSQNYNEQFF. Full variable domain (remainder filled in from reference TRBV5-1 and TRBJ2-1): KAGVTQTPRYLIKTRGQQVTLSCSPISGHRSVSWYQQTPGQGLQFLFEYFSETQRNKGNFPGRFSGRQFSNSRSEMNVSTLELGDSALYLCASSPLQGSQNYNEQFFGPGTRLTVL.

J is TRBJ2-7 and V is TRBV6-6; the D gene is possibly TRBD1 (5 bases). This CDR3 is 13 amino acids long. Germline assignment: CDR1 MNHNY and CDR2 SVGAGI (reference sequence). The germline V and J ends were trimmed by 7 bases and 0 bases, with 10 bases remaining between them. In nucleotides, the CDR3 is TGTGCCAGCACTAGACAGTACTCCTACGAGCAGTACTTC. Its protein product is CASTRQYSYEQYF.

In its sample, this clone was seen once. This chain connects TRBV4-3 to TRBJ2-7; 8 positions agree with TRBD2. V shed 3 bases, J shed 0 bases, and the junction held 13 bases outside the gene matches. In germline, CDR1 is LGHNA, CDR2 YSLEER. CDR3 length equals 18 residues. DNA of the CDR3: TGCGCCAGCAGCCAGCTACTAGCGGTTAAGACATTCTCCTACGAGCAGTACTTC. Its protein product is CASSQLLAVKTFSYEQYF.

The chain joins TRBV19 to TRBJ1-3; 11 bases line up with TRBD1. This CDR3 is built from 16 residues. Losses at the gene ends were 6 bases for V and 2 bases for J; bases not matched to a gene: 6. CDR1 and CDR2 from the germline V gene are LNHDA and SQIVND (reference sequence). The CDR3 here is CASRPRGQGAGNTIYF. For the CDR3, the DNA is TGTGCCAGTAGGCCCCGGGGACAGGGGGCTGGAAACACCATATATTTT. Full variable domain (rest looked up from reference TRBV19 and TRBJ1-3): DGGITQSPKYLFRKEGQNVTLSCEQNLNHDAMYWYRQDPGQGLRLIYYSQIVNDFQKGDIAEGYSVSREKKESFPLTVTSAQKNPTAFYLCASRPRGQGAGNTIYFGEGSWLTVV.

This chain joins TRBV9 and TRBJ2-3; D possibly corresponds to TRBD2 (6 bases). Trimming took 4 bases from V and 3 from J, leaving 15 bases between them. The CDR3 length is 15 residues. The germline V gene encodes CDR1 SGDLS and CDR2 YYNGEE. The CDR3 here is CASSSRGSWTDTQYF. DNA for the CDR3: TGTGCCAGCAGCTCCCGGGGGAGTTGGACAGATACGCAGTATTTT.

The rearrangement joins TRBV7-9 to TRBJ2-7, with D unresolved. The V gene's germline CDR1 is SEHNR and CDR2 FQNEAQ (reference sequence). V gave up 4 bases and J gave up 1 base, with 17 bases separating them. The CDR3 is made up of 16 amino acids. CDR3: CASSSSGSPWSYEQYF. CDR3 DNA sequence: TGTGCCAGCAGCTCGTCGGGTTCTCCTTGGTCCTACGAGCAGTACTTC.

The chain combines TRBV15 with TRBJ2-1; D gene ambiguous. V was cut by 0 bases and J by 2 bases, with 11 bases left in between. CDR3 length equals 16 residues. CDR1 is LNHNV, CDR2 YYDKDF, per germline (reference sequence). The CDR3 here is CATSRDVGSPYNEQFF. CDR3 nucleotides: TGTGCCACCAGCAGAGATGTGGGTAGCCCCTACAATGAGCAGTTCTTC.

This chain links TRBV4-3 with TRBJ2-7, with D unclear. Trimming took off 1 base at V and 4 bases at J, with 8 bases between the two ends. Per the germline V gene, CDR1 is LGHNA and CDR2 is YSLEER. The CDR3 is 13 amino acids. CDR3 in amino acids: CASSQGLSYEQYF. The CDR3 DNA reads as TGCGCCAGCAGCCAAGGCTTGAGTTACGAGCAGTACTTC.

The table lists this clone with a count of one. CDR3 protein: CASSKISGQDGYTF. CDR3 nucleotides: TGTGCCAGCAGCAAAATATCGGGACAGGATGGCTACACCTTC. This sequence joins TRBV14 and TRBJ1-2; 8 bases line up with TRBD1. Unmatched junction bases numbered 8, after V lost 5 bases and J lost 6 bases. CDR3 length: 14 residues. In germline, CDR1 is SGHDN, CDR2 FVKESK. The full variable domain, with the rest looked up from reference TRBV14 and TRBJ1-2, is EAGVTQFPSHSVIEKGQTVTLRCDPISGHDNLYWYRRVMGKEIKFLLHFVKESKQDESGMPNNRFLAERTGGTYSTLKVQPAELEDSGVYFCASSKISGQDGYTFGSGTRLTVV.

The chain employs TRBV6-1 and TRBJ1-5; D is uncertain. Germline V lookup: CDR1 MNHNS, CDR2 SASEGT. The CDR3 has 14 amino acids. With 5 bases removed from V and 2 bases from J, the gap between germline ends came to 10 bases. This CDR3 reads CASSPGLGNQPQHF. The CDR3 DNA reads TGTGCCAGCAGTCCCGGGTTGGGCAATCAGCCCCAGCATTTT.

The chain couples TRBV6-1 to TRBJ2-3, with a possible D match to TRBD1 (6 bases). The ends were cut back, 6 bases at V and 1 base at J, with 14 bases in the middle. Germline CDR1 reads MNHNS; CDR2 reads SASEGT. This CDR3 spans 15 amino acids. The CDR3 DNA reads as TGTGCCAGCAGGCCAAAGCCAGGGGGCACAGATACGCAGTATTTT. This encodes CASRPKPGGTDTQYF.

This clone was found once. The gene calls are TRBV5-1 and TRBJ2-1; 12 bases fit TRBD2. CDR1 and CDR2 (germline): SGHRS, YFSETQ. This CDR3 is built from 16 residues. With 4 bases clipped from V and 7 bases from J, the junction kept 9 bases outside the gene matches. The CDR3: CASSPGLAGRVNEQFF. As DNA, the CDR3 is TGCGCCAGCAGCCCAGGACTAGCGGGGAGGGTTAATGAGCAGTTCTTC.

This clone has only a few counts. The chain joins TRBV30 to TRBJ2-2, with 8 bases aligning to TRBD1. The junction had 6 bases not matched to a gene; V was cut back by 3 bases and J by 6 bases. The CDR3 consists of 14 residues. CDR1 is GTSNPN, CDR2 SVGIG, per germline (reference sequence). CDR3 sequence: CAWSRTGSSGELFF. In DNA, the CDR3 is TGTGCCTGGAGCAGGACAGGGTCCTCCGGGGAGCTGTTTTTT. Variable domain in full (rest from reference TRBV30 and TRBJ2-2): SQTIHQWPATLVQPVGSPLSLECTVEGTSNPNLYWYRQAAGRGLQLLFYSVGIGQISSEVPQNLSASRPQDRQFILSSKKLLLSDSGFYLCAWSRTGSSGELFFGEGSRLTVL.

This chain links TRBV25-1 with TRBJ2-7; TRBD1 is a possible D gene (6 bases). This CDR3 is 16 amino acids long. V dropped 3 bases and J dropped 0 bases, with 15 bases sitting between them. The V gene's germline CDR1 is MGHDK and CDR2 SYGVNS. CDR3 in amino acids: CASSDQQGSSSYEQYF. The CDR3 DNA sequence: TGTGCCAGCAGTGACCAACAGGGTTCGAGCTCCTACGAGCAGTACTTC.

The chain combines TRBV30 with TRBJ2-1; the D gene is possibly TRBD2 (5 bases). Germline V gene lookup returns CDR1 GTSNPN and CDR2 SVGIG (reference sequence). This CDR3 has 15 amino acids. Trimming took 5 bases from V and 2 from J, leaving 16 bases between them. CDR3 in DNA: TGTGCCTGGGGGTACGGGAAGCGGCCCTACAATGAGCAGTTCTTC. This encodes CAWGYGKRPYNEQFF.

This clone was picked up a small number of times. The rearrangement links TRBV5-1 to TRBJ1-1; D gene uncertain. This CDR3 spans 17 amino acids. V was trimmed by 3 bases and J by 4 bases, leaving 22 bases between them. Germline V CDR1 and CDR2: SGHRS, YFSETQ. Written as DNA, the CDR3 is TGCGCCAGCAGCTCTACGCTAGCAACGTTATCGGGCACTGAAGCTTTCTTT. Protein sequence: CASSSTLATLSGTEAFF. Filled out from reference TRBV5-1 and TRBJ1-1, the complete variable domain reads KAGVTQTPRYLIKTRGQQVTLSCSPISGHRSVSWYQQTPGQGLQFLFEYFSETQRNKGNFPGRFSGRQFSNSRSEMNVSTLELGDSALYLCASSSTLATLSGTEAFFGQGTRLTVV.

CDR3 DNA: TGTGCCAGCAGCCGCACCGGGCAGGGCTTCGGGGGAAACACCATATATTTT. This translates into CASSRTGQGFGGNTIYF. The chain joins TRBV5-4 to TRBJ1-3; perhaps TRBD1 as D (5 bases). V dropped 4 bases and J dropped 4 bases, with 21 bases sitting between them. Germline-derived CDR1 and CDR2 are SGHNT and YYREEE (reference sequence). This CDR3 region has 17 residues.

The rearrangement joins TRBV6-1 to TRBJ2-1; no reliable D call. There are 13 residues in the CDR3. V gave up 8 bases and J gave up 2 bases, with 10 bases separating them. Germline CDR1 reads MNHNS; CDR2 reads SASEGT. For the CDR3, the DNA is TGTGCCAGCGGGCCTACCCCCTACAATGAGCAGTTCTTC. Its translation: CASGPTPYNEQFF.